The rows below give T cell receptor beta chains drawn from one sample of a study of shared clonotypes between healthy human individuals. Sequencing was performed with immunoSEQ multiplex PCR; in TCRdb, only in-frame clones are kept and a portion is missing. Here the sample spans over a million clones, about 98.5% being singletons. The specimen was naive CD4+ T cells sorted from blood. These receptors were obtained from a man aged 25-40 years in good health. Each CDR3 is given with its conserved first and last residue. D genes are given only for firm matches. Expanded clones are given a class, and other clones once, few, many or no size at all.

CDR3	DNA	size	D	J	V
CASSPISGYEQYF	TGTGCCAGCTCACCAATATCGGGCTACGAGCAGTACTTC	.	.	TRBJ2-7	TRBV18
CASSPRGQGASTNEKLFF	TGTGCCAGTAGTCCTAGAGGACAGGGGGCTTCAACTAATGAAAAACTGTTTTTT	.	TRBD1	TRBJ1-4	TRBV19
CASRDRQRWGGYTF	TGTGCCAGCAGGGACAGACAACGCTGGGGAGGCTACACCTTC	.	.	TRBJ1-2	TRBV28
CASSVGPGSTSEAFF	TGTGCCAGCAGCGTAGGTCCAGGGTCCACCTCTGAAGCTTTCTTT	.	.	TRBJ1-1	TRBV9
CASGRRNTGELFF	TGTGCCAGCGGGCGTAGGAACACCGGGGAGCTGTTTTTT	.	.	TRBJ2-2	TRBV7-8
CASSTPGLTPTQYF	TGTGCCAGTAGTACACCGGGACTAACGCCTACGCAGTATTTT	.	TRBD2	TRBJ2-3	TRBV19
CASSELGRAAQYF	TGTGCCAGCAGCGAATTAGGCCGCGCTGCGCAGTATTTT	.	.	TRBJ2-3	TRBV7-3
CASSLDRVSGNTIYF	TGTGCCAGCAGCTTAGACAGGGTCTCTGGAAACACCATATATTTT	.	.	TRBJ1-3	TRBV7-6
CASSLVFLAGEPYEQYF	TGTGCCAGCAGCTTAGTGTTTTTAGCGGGAGAGCCCTACGAGCAGTACTTC	once	TRBD2	TRBJ2-7	TRBV11-2
CASSSTSGRADTQYF	TGTGCCAGCAGCTCGACTAGCGGGAGGGCAGATACGCAGTATTTT	.	TRBD2	TRBJ2-3	TRBV7-3
CASSGHLAVTGELFF	TGTGCCAGCAGTGGGCACCTAGCGGTTACCGGGGAGCTGTTTTTT	.	TRBD2	TRBJ2-2	TRBV2
CASSLGTGNSNQPQHF	TGTGCCAGCAGCTTAGGGACAGGCAATAGCAATCAGCCCCAGCATTTT	.	TRBD1	TRBJ1-5	TRBV7-6
CASSWTGDEETQYF	TGTGCCAGCAGCTGGACAGGGGATGAGGAGACCCAGTACTTC	.	TRBD1	TRBJ2-5	TRBV5-4
CASSTRTGNTIYF	TGTGCCAGCAGCACCAGGACAGGAAACACCATATATTTT	.	.	TRBJ1-3	TRBV7-9
CASSPVVGEETQYF	TGTGCCAGCTCACCAGTCGTCGGGGAAGAGACCCAGTACTTC	.	.	TRBJ2-5	TRBV18
CASSQVNSEGPQYF	TGCGCCAGCAGCCAAGTAAATAGTGAAGGGCCCCAGTACTTC	.	.	TRBJ2-5	TRBV4-1
CASSLNGETQYF	TGTGCCAGCAGCTTAAACGGGGAGACCCAGTACTTC	.	.	TRBJ2-5	TRBV11-2
CASSVVGGRGYNEQFF	TGTGCCAGCAGCGTAGTGGGCGGGAGGGGCTACAATGAGCAGTTCTTC	.	TRBD2	TRBJ2-1	TRBV9
CASSVVGQGNEKLFF	TGTGCCAGCAGCGTAGTGGGACAGGGTAATGAAAAACTGTTTTTT	.	TRBD1	TRBJ1-4	TRBV9
CASSEAGWANYGYTF	TGTGCCAGCAGTGAAGCGGGTTGGGCTAACTATGGCTACACCTTC	.	.	TRBJ1-2	TRBV2
CASSFEGGAYNEQFF	TGTGCCAGCAGTTTTGAGGGGGGCGCCTACAATGAGCAGTTCTTC	once	.	TRBJ2-1	TRBV28
CASSPPPPGTTNEKLFF	TGTGCCAGCAGTCCTCCTCCCCCCGGGACAACTAATGAAAAACTGTTTTTT	.	.	TRBJ1-4	TRBV28
CAWIQGGGTEAFF	TGTGCCTGGATACAGGGGGGAGGCACTGAAGCTTTCTTT	.	TRBD1	TRBJ1-1	TRBV30
CASSLERLAGGPFEQYF	TGCGCCAGCAGCTTGGAGCGGCTAGCGGGAGGGCCCTTCGAGCAGTACTTC	.	TRBD2	TRBJ2-7	TRBV5-1
CASSPVVKGFGYTF	TGCGCCAGCAGCCCGGTAGTCAAGGGATTTGGCTACACCTTC	.	.	TRBJ1-2	TRBV4-3
CASSVRQLAYEQYF	TGTGCCAGCAGTGTTAGACAGTTAGCCTACGAGCAGTACTTC	.	.	TRBJ2-7	TRBV6-1
CASSSPGPKFNEQFF	TGTGCCAGCAGCTCACCGGGACCAAAATTCAATGAGCAGTTCTTC	.	.	TRBJ2-1	TRBV7-9
CASSLAAGAGTEAFF	TGTGCCAGCAGCTTGGCCGCGGGGGCTGGCACTGAAGCTTTCTTT	.	.	TRBJ1-1	TRBV5-4
CASSESPKTQYF	TGCGCCAGCAGTGAGTCCCCAAAGACCCAGTACTTC	.	.	TRBJ2-5	TRBV10-2
CASSILAGGNEQFF	TGTGCCAGTAGTATACTAGCGGGAGGCAATGAGCAGTTCTTC	.	TRBD2	TRBJ2-1	TRBV19
CATSRVGIDQPQHF	TGTGCCACCAGCAGAGTGGGGATTGATCAGCCCCAGCATTTT	.	.	TRBJ1-5	TRBV15
CASSLNPLIYNEQFF	TGTGCCAGCAGCTTGAATCCCCTGATCTACAATGAGCAGTTCTTC	.	.	TRBJ2-1	TRBV6-5
CASSLGGGRNTGELFF	TGTGCCAGCAGCTTAGGTGGCGGGAGGAACACCGGGGAGCTGTTTTTT	.	TRBD2	TRBJ2-2	TRBV7-8
CSVYRGRTEAFF	TGCAGCGTATACAGGGGGAGGACTGAAGCTTTCTTT	.	TRBD1	TRBJ1-1	TRBV29-1
CASSPAGVYNEQFF	TGTGCCAGCAGCCCAGCGGGGGTCTACAATGAGCAGTTCTTC	.	TRBD2	TRBJ2-1	TRBV7-9
CASRDAGEAFF	TGCGCCAGCCGGGACGCCGGAGAAGCTTTCTTT	.	.	TRBJ1-1	TRBV5-1
CASIGGYEQYF	TGTGCCAGCATCGGTGGGTACGAGCAGTACTTC	.	.	TRBJ2-7	TRBV25-1